Here is one T cell receptor beta chain with its context. Its antigen is as yet unknown. This sample was taken from a study of T cell repertoires in cytomegalovirus infection. Germline values: CDR1 SGHAT, CDR2 FQDESV (reference sequence). This CDR3 spans 14 amino acids. V was cut by 5 bases and J by 8 bases, with 18 bases left in between. TCRdb recomputed calls from the reads with MiXCR, one row per CDR3 protein. The table records about 920,000 distinct CDR3 sequences, around 31% of them present only once. This receptor was identified in a human donor in good health (CMV status not recorded). Some clones in this sample may be carry-over from other donors' samples. This specimen consisted of cultured CD8+ T cells from PBMCs, obtained from culture after CMV antigen stimulation. This rearrangement joins TRBV11-1 to TRBJ1-1; TRBD1 is a possible D gene (5 bases). The CDR3 bases are TGTGCCAGCAGCCTCTGGGAAGACAGAACCGAAGCTTTCTTT. Translating gives CASSLWEDRTEAFF.